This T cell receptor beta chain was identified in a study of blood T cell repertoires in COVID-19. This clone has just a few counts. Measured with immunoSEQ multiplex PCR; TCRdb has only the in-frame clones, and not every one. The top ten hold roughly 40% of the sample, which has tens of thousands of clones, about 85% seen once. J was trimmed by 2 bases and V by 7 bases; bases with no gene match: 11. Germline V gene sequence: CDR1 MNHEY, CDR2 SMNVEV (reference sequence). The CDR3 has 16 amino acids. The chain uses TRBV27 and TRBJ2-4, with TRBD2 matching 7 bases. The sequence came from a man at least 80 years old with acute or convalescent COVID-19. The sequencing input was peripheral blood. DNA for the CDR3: TGTGCCAGCAAGACCGCGCGGGAGCCATCCAAAAACATTCAGTACTTC. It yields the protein CASKTAREPSKNIQYF.